A selection of T cell receptor beta chains follows, all from one sample in a study of Ad26.COV2.S vaccination and SARS-CoV-2 variants. Some clones are missing from TCRdb's copy, which holds only in-frame ones; the method was immunoSEQ multiplex PCR. The sample gives about 320,000 clones, roughly 90% of which show up once; approximately 5% is in the top ten. Sequenced material: peripheral blood, taken in a trial of Ad26.COV2.S vaccine versus placebo. These receptors originate from a person between 18 and 59 years old who received the Ad26.COV2.S COVID-19 vaccine or a placebo. CDR3s include the opening cysteine and the closing phenylalanine or tryptophan. Each record gives: CDR3 length, V gene, J gene, D gene, clone size, CDR3 protein, CDR3 DNA. D genes are given only for firm matches. Expanded clones get a size class; other rows say once, few or many, or leave the size out.

>22|TRBV3-1/TRBV3-2|TRBJ2-3|TRBD2|.
CASSHPRDYLTRAGGHTDTQYF
TGTGCCAGCAGCCATCCCAGGGACTATCTAACCCGAGCGGGGGGGCACACAGATACGCAGTATTTT
>16|TRBV11-2|TRBJ2-5|TRBD1|once
CASSSTYRGALGTQYF
TGTGCCAGCAGCTCAACCTACAGGGGCGCCCTGGGGACCCAGTACTTC
>16|TRBV21-1|TRBJ2-6|.|.
CASSCQGLSGANVLTF
TGTGCCAGCAGCTGCCAGGGTCTCTCTGGGGCCAACGTCCTGACTTTC
>14|TRBV10-2|TRBJ1-2|.|few
CASKESTGGYGYTF
TGCGCCAGCAAAGAGTCCACAGGAGGCTATGGCTACACCTTC
>15|TRBV7-6|TRBJ2-3|.|.
CASRPIGGPTDTQYF
TGTGCCAGCAGGCCAATCGGGGGACCCACAGATACGCAGTATTTT
>14|TRBV19|TRBJ2-7|.|.
CASSIQGGSYEQYF
TGTGCCAGTAGTATACAGGGGGGATCCTACGAGCAGTACTTC
>13|TRBV11-3|TRBJ2-2|.|.
CASTPGVAGELFF
TGTGCCAGCACCCCCGGGGTCGCCGGGGAGCTGTTTTTT
>19|TRBV7-3|TRBJ1-5|TRBD1|.
CASSLICPDTGGSNQPQHF
TGTGCCAGCAGCTTAATTTGTCCGGATACAGGGGGCAGCAATCAGCCCCAGCATTTT
>17|TRBV2|TRBJ1-1|TRBD1|.
CASSPGTGGGMNTEAFF
TGTGCCAGCAGTCCCGGGACAGGAGGTGGGATGAACACTGAAGCTTTCTTT
>16|TRBV3-1/TRBV3-2|TRBJ1-2|.|once
CASSQGAPGPPRGYTF
TGTGCCAGCAGCCAGGGTGCTCCGGGCCCCCCACGTGGCTACACCTTC
>13|TRBV5-6|TRBJ1-1|.|.
CASSLGDGLHAFF
TGTGCCAGCAGCTTGGGAGACGGGCTACACGCTTTCTTT
>16|TRBV4-3|TRBJ2-5|TRBD2|.
CASSHERLAGGETQYF
TGCGCCAGCAGCCATGAAAGACTAGCGGGAGGGGAGACCCAGTACTTC
>10|TRBV12-3/TRBV12-4|TRBJ1-1|.|.
CASSSSKAFF
TGTGCCAGCAGTTCCTCCAAAGCTTTCTTT
>13|TRBV11-2|TRBJ2-2|.|.
CASGTRNTGELFF
TGTGCCAGCGGGACAAGAAACACCGGGGAGCTGTTTTTT
>16|TRBV7-3|TRBJ2-2|.|.
CASSRKAGHNTGELFF
TGTGCCAGCAGCCGCAAGGCGGGACACAACACCGGGGAGCTGTTTTTT
>16|TRBV7-8|TRBJ1-1|.|.
CASTLPGPGTNTEAFF
TGTGCCAGCACTCTACCCGGGCCAGGGACGAACACTGAAGCTTTCTTT
>14|TRBV5-6|TRBJ1-1|.|.
CASKLGSLATEAFF
TGTGCCAGCAAGTTGGGGTCCCTGGCCACTGAAGCTTTCTTT
>14|TRBV24-1|TRBJ2-3|.|.
CATAGTLAPDTQYF
TGTGCCACCGCCGGGACCTTAGCCCCAGATACGCAGTATTTT
>14|TRBV2|TRBJ1-1|.|.
CASSQDPGFFEAFF
TGTGCCAGCAGTCAGGACCCAGGCTTTTTTGAAGCTTTCTTT
>18|TRBV6-2/TRBV6-3|TRBJ2-2|.|once
CASSYSTGRPVNTGELFF
TGTGCCAGCAGTTACTCGACAGGACGGCCTGTCAACACCGGGGAGCTGTTTTTT
>11|TRBV19|TRBJ2-1|.|.
CASSTYNEQFF
TGTGCCAGTAGTACATACAATGAGCAGTTCTTC
>17|TRBV7-6|TRBJ2-2|TRBD1|.
CASSLGSDRVEPGELFF
TGTGCCAGCAGCTTAGGGTCTGACAGGGTGGAACCCGGGGAGCTGTTTTTT
>17|TRBV4-1|TRBJ2-1|TRBD2|.
CASSQLPSGSSYNEQFF
TGCGCCAGCAGCCAACTCCCTAGCGGGAGCTCCTACAATGAGCAGTTCTTC
>11|TRBV9|TRBJ2-5|.|.
CASSPGETQYF
TGTGCCAGCAGCCCGGGGGAGACCCAGTACTTC
>16|TRBV6-1|TRBJ2-3|TRBD2|.
CASSDPRGGAGDTQYF
TGTGCCAGCAGTGACCCACGGGGGGGAGCGGGAGATACGCAGTATTTT
>14|TRBV13|TRBJ1-1|.|.
CASSRPGGGTEAFF
TGTGCCAGCAGCCGACCGGGAGGGGGAACTGAAGCTTTCTTT
>15|TRBV6-5|TRBJ2-2|TRBD1|.
CASRKTGGISGELFF
TGTGCCAGCAGAAAGACAGGGGGCATATCCGGGGAGCTGTTTTTT
>17|TRBV7-3|TRBJ2-6|TRBD1|.
CASSLDRGDSGANVLTF
TGTGCCAGCAGCTTAGACAGGGGGGACTCTGGGGCCAACGTCCTGACTTTC
>13|TRBV7-2|TRBJ1-5|TRBD1|.
CASSEQTGRPQHF
TGTGCCAGCAGCGAGCAGACAGGGAGGCCCCAGCATTTT
>15|TRBV11-2|TRBJ2-1|TRBD1|.
CASSLTGRSYNEQFF
TGTGCCAGCAGCTTGACAGGGAGATCGTACAATGAGCAGTTCTTC
>16|TRBV4-2|TRBJ1-2|.|.
CASSQERWTVNYGYTF
TGTGCCAGCAGCCAAGAGAGATGGACAGTTAACTATGGCTACACCTTC
>11|TRBV19|TRBJ1-1|.|.
CASSLTGYAFF
TGTGCCAGTAGTTTAACAGGGTATGCTTTCTTT
>18|TRBV19|TRBJ1-3|.|.
CASSIRGARGISGNTIYF
TGTGCCAGTAGTATCCGCGGTGCTCGGGGGATCTCTGGAAACACCATATATTTT
>12|TRBV5-5|TRBJ2-3|.|.
CASSRDTDTQYF
TGTGCCAGCAGCCGAGACACAGATACGCAGTATTTT
>14|TRBV19|TRBJ1-6|TRBD1|.
CASSEGQGFSPLHF
TGTGCCAGTAGTGAGGGACAGGGGTTTTCACCCCTCCACTTT
>16|TRBV25-1|TRBJ2-1|TRBD1|.
CASSAGMTGLNNEQFF
TGTGCCAGCAGCGCTGGGATGACAGGGTTGAACAATGAGCAGTTCTTC